This T cell receptor beta chain was identified in a study of blood T cell repertoires in COVID-19. Whole-study context: Italy, Spain and the United States were the sources of the convalescent and acute COVID-19 samples. From T cells, B-cell-depleted T cells, or PBMCs came the material, which was cDNA or gDNA.

The length of the CDR3 is 17 residues. The V segment lost 6 bases and the J segment 1 base; nucleotides outside the gene matches: 12. Germline V gives CDR1 KGHSH, CDR2 LQKENI. Per the original methods: Amplifying reference gene primers gave estimates of nucleated cell counts. Clones were sequenced by immunoSEQ multiplex PCR, and TCRdb holds only the in-frame ones, with some missing. Clone size and the V and J calls come from that table; the DNA yielded D and trimming. This sample has 150,000 to 200,000 clones, with more than 80% found just once. The clonotype was recovered from a human donor in a cohort sampled during active COVID-19. Sequenced material: peripheral blood. The rearrangement links TRBV18 to TRBJ2-5; 9 bases align to TRBD2. CDR3 loop: CASSQTSGLRSQETQYF. CDR3 sequence (DNA): TGTGCCAGCTCGCAAACTAGCGGGCTGAGATCCCAAGAGACCCAGTACTTC. Full variable domain (outside the CDR3, taken from reference TRBV18 and TRBJ2-5): NAGVMQNPRHLVRRRGQEARLRCSPMKGHSHVYWYRQLPEEGLKFMVYLQKENIIDESGMPKERFSAEFPKEGPSILRIQQVVRGDSAAYFCASSQTSGLRSQETQYFGPGTRLLVL.